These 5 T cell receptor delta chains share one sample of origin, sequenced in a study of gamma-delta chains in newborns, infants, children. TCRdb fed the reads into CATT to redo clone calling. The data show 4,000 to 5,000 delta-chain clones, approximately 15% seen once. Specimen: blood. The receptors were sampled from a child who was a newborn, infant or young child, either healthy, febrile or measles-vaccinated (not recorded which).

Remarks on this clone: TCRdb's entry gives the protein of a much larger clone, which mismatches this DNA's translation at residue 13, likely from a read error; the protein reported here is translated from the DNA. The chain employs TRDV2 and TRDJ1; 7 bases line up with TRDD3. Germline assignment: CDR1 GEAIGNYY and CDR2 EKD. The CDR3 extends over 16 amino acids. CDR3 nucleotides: TGTGCCTGTGACACGCTGGGGGCCAGTAACACCGATGAACTCATCTTT. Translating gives CACDTLGASNTDELIF.

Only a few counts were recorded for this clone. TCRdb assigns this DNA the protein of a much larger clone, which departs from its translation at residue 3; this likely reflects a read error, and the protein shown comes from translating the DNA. The CDR3 coding sequence is TGTGCCTGGGACACCGTAGGGGGGAAGACCGATAAACTCATCTTT. This codes for CAWDTVGGKTDKLIF. The rearrangement uses TRDV2 and TRDJ1; TRDD3 is a possible D gene (6 bases). The J gene was missing in TCRdb and was found by matching the end of the DNA to germline. Germline CDR1 GEAIGNYY, CDR2 EKD. The CDR3 consists of 15 residues.

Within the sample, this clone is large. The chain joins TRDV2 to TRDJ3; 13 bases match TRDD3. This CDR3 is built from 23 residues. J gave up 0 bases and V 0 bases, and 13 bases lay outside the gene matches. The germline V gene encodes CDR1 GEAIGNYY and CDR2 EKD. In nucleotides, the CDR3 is TGTGCCTGTGACACCGTACTGGGGGATACGCAGGAAAGGAGCTCCTGGGACACCCGACAGATGTTTTTC. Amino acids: CACDTVLGDTQERSSWDTRQMFF.

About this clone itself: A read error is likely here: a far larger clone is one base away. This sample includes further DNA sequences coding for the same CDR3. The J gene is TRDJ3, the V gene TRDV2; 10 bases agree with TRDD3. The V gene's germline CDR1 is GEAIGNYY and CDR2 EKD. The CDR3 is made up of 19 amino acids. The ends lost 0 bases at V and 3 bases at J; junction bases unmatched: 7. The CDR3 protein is CACDTLLGDIDWDTRQMFF. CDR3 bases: TGTGCCTGTGACACCCTGCTGGGGGATATTGACTGGGACACCCGACAGATGTTTTTC.

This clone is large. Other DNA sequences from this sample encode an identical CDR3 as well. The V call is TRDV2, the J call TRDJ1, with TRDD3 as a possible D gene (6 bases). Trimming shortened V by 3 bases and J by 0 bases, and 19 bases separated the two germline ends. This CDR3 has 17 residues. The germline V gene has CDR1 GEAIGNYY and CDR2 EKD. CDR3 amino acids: CACDPVSPGGNTDKLIF. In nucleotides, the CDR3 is TGTGCCTGTGACCCAGTTAGCCCGGGGGGGAACACCGATAAACTCATCTTT.